Here is one T cell receptor (beta chain) with its context. Its matching antigen is unknown. This sample is drawn from a study of T-cell reconstitution after alpha-beta-depleted transplantation in children. Study-level findings and limits: Recipient T cells and thymic progenitors that survived gave rise to the high TCRbeta diversity observed at day 60 in some patients. Two months or so post-transplant, alpha-beta T cells reportedly derived from several hundred expanded graft clones. Newly made T cells mostly supplied T-cell counts and diversity one year after transplant.

Construction of the TCRbeta library involved unique molecular identifiers. TCRdb itself ran the PCR reads through MiXCR, one entry per CDR3 protein. The sample records around 960,000 distinct CDR3 sequences, about 29% being singletons. Per the germline V gene, CDR1 is MDHEN and CDR2 is SYDVKM. V lost 7 bases and J 5 bases, leaving 17 bases between the germline ends. The CDR3 runs 14 residues. This clonotype originated in a boy in the first two years of life who had a stem cell transplant for SCID, so the T cells may come from the graft donor. Here the sequenced sample was PBMCs, mostly from graft donor cells, taken 360 days after TCRalphabeta/CD19-depleted stem cell transplant. J is TRBJ1-2 and V is TRBV28; D is uncertain. The CDR3, as DNA: TGTGCCAGCATCGGGCCGGGCAGCTCATATGGCTACACCTTC. Translation: CASIGPGSSYGYTF.